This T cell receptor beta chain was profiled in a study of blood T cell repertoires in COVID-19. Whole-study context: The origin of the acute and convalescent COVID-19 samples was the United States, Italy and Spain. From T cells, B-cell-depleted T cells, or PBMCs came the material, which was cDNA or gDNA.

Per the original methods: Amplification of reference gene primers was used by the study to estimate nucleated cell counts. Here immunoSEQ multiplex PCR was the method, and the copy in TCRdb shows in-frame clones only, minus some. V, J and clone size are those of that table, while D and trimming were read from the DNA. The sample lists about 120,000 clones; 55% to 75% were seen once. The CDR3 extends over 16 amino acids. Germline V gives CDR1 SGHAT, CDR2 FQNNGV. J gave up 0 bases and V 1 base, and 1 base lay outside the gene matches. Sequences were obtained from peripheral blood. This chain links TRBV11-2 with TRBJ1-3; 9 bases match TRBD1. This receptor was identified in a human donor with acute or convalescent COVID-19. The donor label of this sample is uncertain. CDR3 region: CASSLGTGASGNTIYF. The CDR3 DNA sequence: TGTGCCAGCAGCTTAGGGACAGGGGCCTCTGGAAACACCATATATTTT.